Each of the 5 T cell receptor beta chains below was sequenced from the same sample in a study of regulatory T cells in long-lasting Graves disease. Relying on iRepertoire HTBI primers and Arm-PCR of CDR3 regions, the team built TCR beta libraries. TCRdb re-derived calls from the multiplex PCR reads in MiXCR, one entry per CDR3 protein. The sample has some 560,000 distinct CDR3 sequences, around 16% seen once; the top ten hold 25%. Stated time point: newly diagnosed GD, antithyroid drugs for less than 3 months. RNA from PBMCs was the source of the TCR library. These sequences were also reported in another study, on T cells in Graves' hyperthyroidism and ophthalmopathy.

This material consisted of peripheral blood mononuclear cells (PBMCs), taken at new diagnosis, from a patient treated with antithyroid drugs. Source of these receptors: a woman aged 35-65 years with Graves disease.

This clonotype occurred many times. This chain joins TRBV19 and TRBJ1-1; the match to TRBD1 covers 9 bases. The CDR3 is 16 amino acids. The V segment lost 7 bases and the J segment 5 bases; nucleotides outside the gene matches: 14. Germline V lookup: CDR1 LNHDA, CDR2 SQIVND (reference sequence). CDR3 sequence reads: CASIKGQGGGWTEAFF. The CDR3 DNA follows: TGTGCCAGTATCAAGGGACAGGGCGGGGGGTGGACTGAAGCTTTCTTT.

The gene calls are TRBV2 and TRBJ1-2; 7 nucleotides align to TRBD1. With V trimmed by 7 bases and J by 2 bases, 7 bases remained unmatched. CDR1 is SNHLY, CDR2 FYNNEI, per germline. The CDR3 has 14 amino acids. The CDR3 nucleotides read TGTGCCAGCACGCAGGGGGTTGTGAACTATGGCTACACCTTC. It codes for CASTQGVVNYGYTF.

This clonotype was counted at least ten times. The junction departs from germline at one end; a sequencing error may be responsible. This chain connects TRBV5-5 to TRBJ1-1; possibly TRBD1 for D (5 bases). Looked up from germline, CDR1 is SGHKS and CDR2 is YYEKEE (reference sequence). CDR3 length: 14 residues. The CDR3 coding sequence is TGTGCCGGCAGCGCCGGGACTGTGAACACTGAAGCTTTCTTT. Translation: CAGSAGTVNTEAFF. The full variable domain, completed using reference TRBV5-5 and TRBJ1-1, is DAGVTQSPTHLIKTRGQQVTLRCSPISGHKSVSWYQQVLGQGPQFIFQYYEKEERGRGNFPDRFSARQFPNYSSELNVNALLLGDSALYLCAGSAGTVNTEAFFGQGTRLTVV.

This clonotype was counted ten times or more. This sequence joins TRBV20-1 and TRBJ2-7; 7 bases are shared with TRBD1. Trimming cost V 6 bases and J 5 bases; bases outside gene matches: 10. Germline CDR1 DFQATT, CDR2 SNEGSKA (reference sequence). The CDR3 length is 13 residues. The CDR3 sequence: CSAPLGGRDEQYF. The CDR3 DNA follows: TGCAGTGCGCCCCTAGGGGGCAGGGACGAGCAGTACTTC.

The rearrangement links TRBV19 to TRBJ2-1, with 8 bases aligning to TRBD2. Germline V gives CDR1 LNHDA, CDR2 SQIVND (reference sequence). This CDR3 region has 15 residues. The trim removed 4 bases at V and 4 bases at J, leaving 6 bases unmatched. CDR3 protein: CASSSTGGAYNEQFF. The CDR3, as DNA: TGTGCCAGTAGTAGTACCGGGGGGGCTTACAATGAGCAGTTCTTC.